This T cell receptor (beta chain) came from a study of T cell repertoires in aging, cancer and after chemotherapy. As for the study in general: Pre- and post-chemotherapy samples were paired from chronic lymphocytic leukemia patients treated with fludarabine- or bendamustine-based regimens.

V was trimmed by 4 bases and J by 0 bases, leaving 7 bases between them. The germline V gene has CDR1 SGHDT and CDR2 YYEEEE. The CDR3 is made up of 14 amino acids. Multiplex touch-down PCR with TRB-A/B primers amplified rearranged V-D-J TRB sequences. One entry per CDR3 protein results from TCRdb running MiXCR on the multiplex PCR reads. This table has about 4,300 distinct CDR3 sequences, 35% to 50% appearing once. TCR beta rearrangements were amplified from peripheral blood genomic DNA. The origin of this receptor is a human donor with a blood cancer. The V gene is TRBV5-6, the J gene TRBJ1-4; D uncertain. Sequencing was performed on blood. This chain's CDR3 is CASSTIATNEKLFF. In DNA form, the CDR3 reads TGTGCCAGCAGCACGATTGCAACTAATGAAAAACTGTTTTTT.